This entry lists 22 T cell receptor beta chains sequenced from one sample in a study of blood T cell repertoires in COVID-19. The assay was immunoSEQ multiplex PCR, and TCRdb's table has in-frame clones only and misses some. The repertoire has 250,000 to 300,000 clones, about nine tenths of them found once; the top ten carry around 11%. The sample taken for sequencing was peripheral blood. These receptors were collected from a woman aged 30 to 39 with COVID-19, enrolled during active disease.

The chain combines TRBV10-3 with TRBJ1-3, with 7 bases fitting TRBD1. V was clipped by 5 bases and J by 3 bases; unmatched bases: 13. Per the germline V gene, CDR1 is ENHRY and CDR2 is SYGVKD. This CDR3 comprises 17 residues. In DNA, the CDR3 is TGTGCCATCAGTCTCCCAGCCTTCGACAGGGATGGAAACACCATATATTTT. Protein product: CAISLPAFDRDGNTIYF.

The chain has TRBV18 and TRBJ2-1; D might be TRBD2 (5 bases). Germline lookup yields CDR1 KGHSH and CDR2 LQKENI. This CDR3 has 15 residues. The ends were cut back, 3 bases at V and 0 bases at J, with 9 bases in the middle. CDR3 protein: CASSPQRHSYNEQFF. The CDR3 region has the DNA TGTGCCAGCTCACCCCAGCGGCACTCCTACAATGAGCAGTTCTTC.

J is TRBJ1-4 and V is TRBV28, with TRBD1 identical over 12 bases. The CDR3 totals 17 residues. J was trimmed by 7 bases and V by 4 bases; bases with no gene match: 10. CDR1 is MDHEN, CDR2 SYDVKM, per germline. The CDR3 region is CASSSSGTGGDSEKLFF. For the CDR3, the DNA is TGTGCCAGCAGTTCCTCCGGGACAGGGGGCGATAGTGAAAAACTGTTTTTT.

The chain couples TRBV5-1 to TRBJ2-7, with TRBD2 matching 11 bases. CDR3 length: 15 residues. Germline lookup yields CDR1 SGHRS and CDR2 YFSETQ. The V segment lost 3 bases and the J segment 3 bases; nucleotides outside the gene matches: 5. CDR3 region: CASSSTTSGIYEQYF. In DNA, the CDR3 is TGCGCCAGCAGCTCGACGACTAGCGGGATCTACGAGCAGTACTTC.

The chain couples TRBV19 to TRBJ2-5; the match to TRBD2 covers 10 bases. V shed 0 bases and J 5 bases; nucleotides not matched to a gene: 6. CDR1 is LNHDA, CDR2 SQIVND, per germline (reference sequence). The CDR3 sequence is 16 residues long. The CDR3: CASSIDPLAGAETQYF. CDR3 sequence (DNA): TGTGCCAGTAGTATAGACCCCCTAGCGGGAGCTGAGACCCAGTACTTC.

The CDR3 DNA follows: TGTGCCAGCAGTTTGCCAGGGGCCAACACTGAAGCTTTCTTT. Translating it yields CASSLPGANTEAFF. The gene calls are TRBV28 and TRBJ1-1; TRBD1 might be the D (6 bases). Deletions cut 3 bases from V and 2 bases from J, with 10 bases between. Looked up from germline, CDR1 is MDHEN and CDR2 is SYDVKM. The CDR3 has 14 amino acids.

The chain uses TRBV2 and TRBJ2-3; tentatively, D is TRBD2 (6 bases). The germline CDR1 and CDR2 sequences are SNHLY and FYNNEI. The CDR3 spans 14 residues. Deletions cut 3 bases from V and 3 bases from J, with 10 bases between. This chain's CDR3 is CASSERGRTDTQYF. CDR3 DNA: TGTGCCAGCAGTGAGCGGGGACGGACAGATACGCAGTATTTT.

This clone appeared a single time. This chain joins TRBV5-1 and TRBJ1-2; 10 bases align to TRBD1. The trim removed 0 bases at V and 3 bases at J, leaving 2 bases unmatched. Germline CDR1 and CDR2: SGHRS and YFSETQ. This CDR3 is 15 amino acids long. Here the CDR3 DNA reads TGCGCCAGCAGCTTGGGTGGACAGGGGGACTATGGCTACACCTTC. This translates into CASSLGGQGDYGYTF.

The V and J genes are TRBV5-1 and TRBJ2-3, with TRBD2 as a possible D gene (5 bases). This CDR3 contains 12 residues. V lost 4 bases, J lost 6 bases, and 9 bases lay in between. The germline V gene has CDR1 SGHRS and CDR2 YFSETQ. CDR3 bases: TGCGCCAGCAGCCAGCGGACCGATACGCAGTATTTT. It is translated as CASSQRTDTQYF.

This rearrangement joins TRBV5-1 to TRBJ2-5; perhaps TRBD1 as D (5 bases). Trimming pared 1 base from V and 1 base from J, leaving 11 bases between. Germline V gene data show CDR1 as SGHRS and CDR2 as YFSETQ. CDR3 length: 15 amino acids. The CDR3 coding sequence is TGCGCCAGCAGCTTGCCAGGGAAAACCCAAGAGACCCAGTACTTC. It is translated as CASSLPGKTQETQYF.

The chain joins TRBV19 to TRBJ2-5; 8 bases match TRBD1. Germline trimming cut 2 bases from V and 4 bases from J; bases unmatched to any gene: 6. Germline assignment: CDR1 LNHDA and CDR2 SQIVND (reference sequence). The length of the CDR3 is 15 residues. The CDR3 nucleotides are TGTGCCAGTAGTATAAAACGGACAGGGCTAGAGACCCAGTACTTC. Amino acids: CASSIKRTGLETQYF. Together with reference TRBV19 and TRBJ2-5, the CDR3 gives the full variable domain: DGGITQSPKYLFRKEGQNVTLSCEQNLNHDAMYWYRQDPGQGLRLIYYSQIVNDFQKGDIAEGYSVSREKKESFPLTVTSAQKNPTAFYLCASSIKRTGLETQYFGPGTRLLVL.

The genes are TRBV7-9 and TRBJ1-3, with 7 bases that match TRBD1. CDR3 length: 15 amino acids. J gave up 4 bases and V 6 bases, and 9 bases lay outside the gene matches. Germline loops: CDR1 SEHNR, CDR2 FQNEAQ (reference sequence). As DNA, the CDR3 is TGTGCCAGCAGTCGTAATGAACAGGGGGGAAACACCATATATTTT. Its translation: CASSRNEQGGNTIYF.

This chain connects TRBV6-5 to TRBJ2-1; 9 nucleotides agree with TRBD2. CDR1 is MNHEY and CDR2 is SVGAGI in the germline V gene. This CDR3 spans 16 amino acids. The V gene end was trimmed by 2 bases and the J gene end by 6 bases; junction bases not matched to a gene: 8. CDR3 protein: CASSYPRLAEVNEQFF. The DNA of the CDR3 is TGTGCCAGCAGTTACCCTAGACTAGCGGAGGTCAATGAGCAGTTCTTC.

This rearrangement joins TRBV6-5 to TRBJ2-1; 7 nucleotides line up with TRBD2. This CDR3 is built from 14 residues. Germline CDR1 is MNHEY and CDR2 is SVGAGI. The V segment lost 4 bases and the J segment 5 bases; nucleotides outside the gene matches: 5. The CDR3: CASSSLAVDNEQFF. The CDR3 DNA reads as TGTGCCAGCAGTTCGCTAGCGGTAGACAATGAGCAGTTCTTC.

In this sample, this clone turned up once. This chain links TRBV13 with TRBJ2-1; D perhaps matches TRBD1 (6 bases). Germline lookup yields CDR1 PRHDT and CDR2 FYEKMQ (reference sequence). V lost 2 bases and J 8 bases, leaving 10 bases between the germline ends. CDR3 length: 13 amino acids. The CDR3 loop is CASSLRPGDEQFF. The CDR3, as DNA: TGTGCCAGCAGCTTAAGGCCAGGGGATGAGCAGTTCTTC.

The chain couples TRBV6-4 to TRBJ2-3; tentatively, D is TRBD1 (5 bases). Deletions cut 4 bases from V and 1 base from J, with 6 bases between. The CDR3 runs to 13 residues. Per germline, CDR1 MRHNA and CDR2 SNTAGT. The CDR3 DNA sequence: TGTGCCAGCAGTGCCAGGGGCACAGATACGCAGTATTTT. It translates to CASSARGTDTQYF.

The V call is TRBV2, the J call TRBJ2-2; TRBD1 aligns across 7 bases. Germline V gene data show CDR1 as SNHLY and CDR2 as FYNNEI. This CDR3 contains 14 residues. With V trimmed by 6 bases and J by 7 bases, 8 bases remained unmatched. CDR3 sequence reads: CASRDRELNGELFF. The CDR3 nucleotides are TGTGCCAGCAGAGACAGGGAATTAAACGGGGAGCTGTTTTTT.

The chain has TRBV5-5 and TRBJ1-3; 10 nucleotides line up with TRBD1. The V segment lost 0 bases and the J segment 7 bases; nucleotides outside the gene matches: 13. The CDR3 length is 18 residues. Per germline, CDR1 SGHKS and CDR2 YYEKEE (reference sequence). CDR3 bases: TGTGCCAGCAGCTTGGCGGGTCCGGGACAGGGGCCTCGGAACACCATATATTTT. Translated: CASSLAGPGQGPRNTIYF.

The chain uses TRBV9 and TRBJ2-1; a weak D match, TRBD1 (6 bases). Trimming took 4 bases from V and 2 from J, leaving 16 bases between them. This CDR3 comprises 16 residues. Germline V gene data show CDR1 as SGDLS and CDR2 as YYNGEE. The CDR3 coding sequence is TGTGCCAGCAGCCCAAACACAGGGTTTACCTACAATGAGCAGTTCTTC. Translating gives CASSPNTGFTYNEQFF.

Concerning this clone itself: Other DNA sequences of this sample code for an identical CDR3. The CDR3 bases are TGTGCCAGCTCACCACTTCGGGAGACCCAGTACTTC. As protein: CASSPLRETQYF. The chain uses TRBV18 and TRBJ2-5; no reliable D call. Trimming removed 1 base at V and 5 bases at J, with 5 bases between. The CDR3 is made up of 12 amino acids. The V gene's germline CDR1 is KGHSH and CDR2 LQKENI.

V and J are TRBV7-9 and TRBJ1-5; no reliable D call. Germline-derived CDR1 and CDR2 are SEHNR and FQNEAQ (reference sequence). Trimming shortened V by 3 bases and J by 1 base, and 10 bases separated the two germline ends. This CDR3 has 15 residues. The chain's CDR3 is CASSLEGRSNQPQHF. The CDR3 DNA is TGTGCCAGCAGCTTGGAGGGTCGGAGCAATCAGCCCCAGCATTTT.

V and J are TRBV6-5 and TRBJ2-1; D is perhaps TRBD2 (5 bases). V lost 4 bases, J lost 9 bases, and 13 bases lay in between. Looked up from germline, CDR1 is MNHEY and CDR2 is SVGAGI. This CDR3 has 13 residues. This CDR3 is CASSSPGFGEQFF. In nucleotides, the CDR3 is TGTGCCAGCAGTTCCCCGGGGTTCGGTGAGCAGTTCTTC.